Shown below are 21 T cell receptor beta chains from a single sample sequenced in a study of blood T cells in healthy people across ages (dated by TCRdb to 2013 to 2016). The library was obtained by 5' RACE. The instrument given in TCRdb is Illumina HiSeq 2500. A second PCR of roughly 7 to 12 cycles was performed with a sample-barcoded 5' primer and a J-beta primer mix. TCRdb ran its own pipeline on the public reads, namely fastp trimming at Q25 and MiXCR clone calling, and kept in-frame beta chains. Rows with one shared CDR3 protein collapse into an entry with the most common genes and DNA. The sample table records roughly 2 million distinct CDR3 sequences; around half of these occur just once. Jointly, the top ten make up less than 2.5% of the sample. Sequencing was done on a sample of blood. The receptor source for this set is a middle-aged woman in good health.

This chain connects TRBV20-1 to TRBJ2-2, with 10 bases fitting TRBD1. CDR3 length equals 16 residues. The germline CDR1 and CDR2 sequences are DFQATT and SNEGSKA (reference sequence). Trimming cost V 1 base and J 3 bases; bases outside gene matches: 5. The CDR3 loop is CSARVSGTGDTGELFF. DNA for the CDR3: TGCAGTGCTAGAGTCTCCGGGACAGGGGACACCGGGGAGCTGTTTTTT.

This clonotype showed up just a few times. The rearrangement uses TRBV4-2 and TRBJ2-7; D is unresolved. Trimming took 0 bases from V and 2 from J, leaving 14 bases between them. Germline-derived CDR1 and CDR2 are LGHNA and YNFKEQ. This CDR3 region has 16 residues. The CDR3 region has the DNA TGTGCCAGCAGCCAAGATCACCTAGGAATGACCTACGAGCAGTACTTC. Encoded protein: CASSQDHLGMTYEQYF.

The chain is built from TRBV21-1 and TRBJ1-2; TRBD1 reflects the table's D call only, with no check against the DNA. TRBV21-1 has pseudogene status. The CDR3 is 17 residues long. CDR3 sequence (DNA): TGTGCCAGCAGCAAAGCGCCGGTCGGACAGGGGTTGGATGGCTACACCTTC. Translated: CASSKAPVGQGLDGYTF.

This clonotype was recorded a few times. The chain couples TRBV25-1 to TRBJ1-2; D may be TRBD1 (5 bases). The germline V and J ends were trimmed by 3 bases and 0 bases, with 8 bases remaining between them. Germline CDR1 and CDR2: MGHDK and SYGVNS. The CDR3 is 14 residues long. The DNA for the CDR3 is TGTGCCAGCAGTGAGCCGGGACCTAACTATGGCTACACCTTC. Its translation is CASSEPGPNYGYTF.

The CDR3 sequence is CASSPHTPGLADSYEQYF. DNA of the CDR3: TGTGCCAGCAGTCCCCACACCCCGGGACTAGCGGATAGCTACGAGCAGTACTTC. This rearrangement joins TRBV28 to TRBJ2-4, with 11 bases lining up with TRBD2. The J call may be wrong; the DNA end is better matched by TRBJ2-7. The CDR3 loop spans 18 amino acids. Germline CDR1 reads MDHEN; CDR2 reads SYDVKM.

The gene calls are TRBV3-1 and TRBJ2-1; 8 nucleotides match TRBD2. Trimming at V came to 3 bases and at J to 3 bases, leaving 10 bases not matched to a gene. The germline V gene has CDR1 LGHDT and CDR2 YNNKEL (reference sequence). CDR3 length: 17 residues. The chain's CDR3 is CASSHLGSGGFYNEQFF. DNA of the CDR3: TGTGCCAGCAGCCACCTCGGGTCGGGGGGGTTCTACAATGAGCAGTTCTTC.

This chain uses TRBV27 with TRBJ1-2, with no clear D. There are 14 residues in the CDR3. Germline assignment: CDR1 MNHEY and CDR2 SMNVEV (reference sequence). Trimming stripped 8 bases from V and 2 bases from J, with 15 bases between. The CDR3 DNA is TGTGCCAGCGGGGTCATCGAAAAAAACTATGGCTACACCTTC. This translates into CASGVIEKNYGYTF.

V and J are TRBV23-1 and TRBJ1-2; D might be TRBD1 (6 bases). TRBV23-1 is marked as an open reading frame, function uncertain. Deletions cut 3 bases from V and 8 bases from J, with 16 bases between. There are 14 residues in the CDR3. This CDR3 is CASSHPRGAGGYTF. The CDR3 DNA is TGCGCCAGCAGTCACCCACGGGGGGCTGGAGGCTACACCTTC.

This clonotype was detected only a few times. The chain recombines TRBV20-1 with TRBJ1-2; D uncertain. Looked up from germline, CDR1 is DFQATT and CDR2 is SNEGSKA (reference sequence). The CDR3 totals 15 residues. Trimming removed 0 bases from V and 4 bases from J, with 15 bases in between. In nucleotides, the CDR3 is TGCAGTGCTAGAGATCTTCAGGACCGGGGCTATGGCTACACCTTC. Its protein is CSARDLQDRGYGYTF.

V and J are TRBV6-5 and TRBJ1-2, with 7 nucleotides matching TRBD1. Germline-derived CDR1 and CDR2 are MNHEY and SVGAGI. V was pared by 1 base and J by 0 bases, with 8 bases of the junction left unmatched. CDR3 length equals 17 residues. The CDR3 sequence is CASSYLHATGANYGYTF. In DNA, the CDR3 is TGTGCCAGCAGTTACTTACACGCCACAGGGGCTAACTATGGCTACACCTTC.

This chain connects TRBV9 to TRBJ2-5; D might be TRBD1 (6 bases). The CDR3 is made up of 15 amino acids. Germline V gene lookup returns CDR1 SGDLS and CDR2 YYNGEE. V was pared by 0 bases and J by 0 bases, with 9 bases between. The CDR3 region has the DNA TGTGCCAGCAGCGTAGGTACAGGGCACCAAGAGACCCAGTACTTC. Protein sequence: CASSVGTGHQETQYF.

The chain couples TRBV20-1 to TRBJ1-6; no definite D call. The CDR3 runs 13 residues. The germline V gene encodes CDR1 DFQATT and CDR2 SNEGSKA (reference sequence). Trimming stripped 0 bases from V and 7 bases from J, with 7 bases between. This CDR3 reads CSARERGNSPLHF. As DNA, the CDR3 is TGCAGTGCTAGAGAGCGAGGGAATTCACCCCTCCACTTT.

This chain connects TRBV10-3 to TRBJ2-3, with D uncertain. This CDR3 spans 12 amino acids. Trimming took off 2 bases at V and 4 bases at J, with 4 bases between the two ends. CDR1 and CDR2 from the germline V gene are ENHRY and SYGVKD. The CDR3 DNA reads as TGTGCCATCAGTGAGCTTCCAGATACGCAGTATTTT. Its protein product is CAISELPDTQYF.

This clonotype was seen a few times. V and J are TRBV6-6 and TRBJ2-4; 9 positions match TRBD1. V shed 4 bases and J 8 bases; nucleotides not matched to a gene: 12. Germline CDR1 is MNHNY and CDR2 is SVGAGI (reference sequence). The CDR3 runs to 16 residues. The CDR3 region has the DNA TGTGCCAGCAGTTTGGGGACAGGGCTAAGTTTGCACATTCAGTACTTC. Protein sequence: CASSLGTGLSLHIQYF.

The chain uses TRBV6-2 or TRBV6-3 and TRBJ2-1; D might be TRBD2 (6 bases). This CDR3 is 16 amino acids long. Trimming took off 8 bases at V and 0 bases at J, with 17 bases between the two ends. Germline V lookup: CDR1 MNHEY, CDR2 SVGEGT. Written as DNA, the CDR3 is TGTGCCAGCGCCCCCGGGACTTTCAGCTCCTACAATGAGCAGTTCTTC. It specifies CASAPGTFSSYNEQFF.

CDR3 sequence reads: CATSDWGQRETQYF. CDR3 bases: TGTGCCACCAGTGATTGGGGCCAGCGAGAGACCCAGTACTTC. J is TRBJ2-5 and V is TRBV24-1, with a possible D match to TRBD1 (5 bases). The CDR3 length is 14 residues. V dropped 2 bases and J dropped 4 bases, with 10 bases sitting between them. Germline CDR1 and CDR2: KGHDR and SFDVKD.

The gene calls are TRBV28 and TRBJ1-6; no clear D. Per the germline V gene, CDR1 is MDHEN and CDR2 is SYDVKM. The CDR3 spans 14 residues. V was cut by 5 bases and J by 10 bases, with 15 bases left in between. Written as DNA, the CDR3 is TGTGCCAGCAGTGTCCCGGACGGGAACTCACCCCTCCACTTT. Its translation is CASSVPDGNSPLHF.

The rearrangement joins TRBV6-2 or TRBV6-3 to TRBJ1-6, with a tentative D call TRBD1 (5 bases). V dropped 2 bases and J dropped 10 bases, with 12 bases sitting between them. Germline loops: CDR1 MNHEY, CDR2 SVGEGT. The CDR3 extends over 14 amino acids. The CDR3 sequence: CASSYGTPESPLHF. CDR3 bases: TGTGCCAGCAGTTACGGGACCCCCGAATCACCCCTCCACTTT.

This clonotype occurred a few times. The J gene is TRBJ2-4, the V gene TRBV5-1; maybe TRBD1 (6 bases). CDR3 length: 13 amino acids. Germline V gene sequence: CDR1 SGHRS, CDR2 YFSETQ. V was cut by 4 bases and J by 13 bases, with 18 bases left in between. The CDR3 DNA follows: TGCGCCAGCAGCACCCAGATCCCAGGGGCGCAGTACTTC. The encoded protein is CASSTQIPGAQYF. Supplemented by reference TRBV5-1 and TRBJ2-4, the full variable domain reads KAGVTQTPRYLIKTRGQQVTLSCSPISGHRSVSWYQQTPGQGLQFLFEYFSETQRNKGNFPGRFSGRQFSNSRSEMNVSTLELGDSALYLCASSTQIPGAQYFGAGTRLSVL.

V gene TRBV7-2 combines with J gene TRBJ2-1; D may be TRBD1 or TRBD2 (6 bases each). V was trimmed by 1 base and J by 10 bases, leaving 20 bases between them. The CDR3 contains 16 residues. CDR1 is SGHTA, CDR2 FQGNSA, per germline. Here the CDR3 reads CASSLGGLRGQGEQFF. In nucleotides, the CDR3 is TGTGCCAGCAGCTTAGGAGGGCTCCGGGGGCAGGGGGAGCAGTTCTTC.

The chain couples TRBV4-1 to TRBJ1-1; the D gene is possibly TRBD1 (6 bases). This CDR3 spans 15 amino acids. Germline loops: CDR1 MGHRA, CDR2 YSYEKL. V was pared by 5 bases and J by 3 bases, with 16 bases between. CDR3 coding DNA: TGCGCCAGCAGCATCCCCGAACAGGGTGACACTGAAGCTTTCTTT. Protein sequence: CASSIPEQGDTEAFF.